The sequence of this TCR beta chain was determined in a study of cytomegalovirus exposure and HLA in healthy donors. A remark on this clone: Its target is not known.

The donors belonged to the roughly 110-subject validation cohort, separate from the approximately 670-subject first cohort. Points from the study as a whole: TCR beta chains numbering more than 150 were designated cytomegalovirus-associated. Many donors carried some public TCRs, although rarity characterized most TCR sequences. A classifier reportedly called cytomegalovirus status with high sensitivity and specificity.

Generated by immunoSEQ multiplex PCR, the TCRdb table keeps only in-frame clones and is missing some. The sample has some 170,000 clones, about 89% seen once. The sample consisted of PBMCs. This TCR came from a man aged 18 to 30 in good health and CMV-seropositive.

CDR3 sequence: CASSIQGGQPQHF. CDR3 DNA sequence: TGTGCCAGCAGCATTCAGGGTGGCCAGCCCCAGCATTTT. The rearrangement uses TRBV7-2 and TRBJ1-5; D is possibly TRBD1 (5 bases). Trimming cost V 5 bases and J 7 bases, with 12 bases left between them. The germline V gene has CDR1 SGHTA and CDR2 FQGNSA. CDR3 length: 13 residues.